This is a list of T cell receptor beta chains from one sample in a study of beta chain features in type 1 diabetes. Sequencing was performed with immunoSEQ multiplex PCR; in TCRdb, only in-frame clones are kept and a portion is missing. The sample yields about 660,000 clones, roughly an eighth seen once. Input material: naive CD4+ T cells from blood. All receptors derive from a man aged 18 to 29 with type 1 diabetes. Both conserved end residues are part of each CDR3. Fields, in order: clone size, V gene, J gene, D gene, CDR3 DNA, CDR3 protein. The D gene is left open where the match is weak. Clone size is shown for a subset of rows, as once, few, many or a class of expanded clone.

size: few; V: TRBV7-2; J: TRBJ2-7; D: TRBD1; DNA: TGTGCCAGCAGCTTGGGGACAGGGGTTAACTACGAGCAGTACTTC; CDR3: CASSLGTGVNYEQYF
size: -; V: TRBV5-1; J: TRBJ2-1; D: -; DNA: TGCGCCAGCAGCTTTTCGGCAGTCTACAATGAGCAGTTCTTC; CDR3: CASSFSAVYNEQFF
size: -; V: TRBV5-4; J: TRBJ2-2; D: TRBD2; DNA: TGTGCCAGCCGAGGACTAGGAAACACCGGGGAGCTGTTTTTT; CDR3: CASRGLGNTGELFF
size: -; V: TRBV28; J: TRBJ2-5; D: -; DNA: TGTGCCAGCAGACGAGACCAGGGACGAGAGACCCAGTACTTC; CDR3: CASRRDQGRETQYF
size: few; V: TRBV27; J: TRBJ1-1; D: TRBD1; DNA: TGTGCCAGCAGTTTATGGATTGGGACAGCGAACACTGAAGCTTTCTTT; CDR3: CASSLWIGTANTEAFF
size: few; V: TRBV14; J: TRBJ2-2; D: -; DNA: TGTGCCAGCAGCCAAGATAGAAACGGGGAGCTGTTTTTT; CDR3: CASSQDRNGELFF
size: few; V: TRBV25-1; J: TRBJ1-6; D: TRBD1; DNA: TGTGCCAGCACCAAGACAGGGGATCACTCACCCCTCCACTTT; CDR3: CASTKTGDHSPLHF
size: few; V: TRBV30; J: TRBJ1-1; D: -; DNA: TGTGCCTGGACGTCGTGGGATACTGAAGCTTTCTTT; CDR3: CAWTSWDTEAFF
size: few; V: TRBV7-9; J: TRBJ1-4; D: -; DNA: TGTGCCAGCAGCCCGCACAGGGAAACTAATGAAAAACTGTTTTTT; CDR3: CASSPHRETNEKLFF
size: -; V: TRBV7-9; J: TRBJ1-4; D: -; DNA: TGTGCCAGCAGCTTAGGGGCAGGACCTAATGAAAAACTGTTTTTT; CDR3: CASSLGAGPNEKLFF
size: few; V: TRBV20-1; J: TRBJ1-2; D: -; DNA: TGCAGTGCACCGAGAAACTATGGCTACACCTTC; CDR3: CSAPRNYGYTF
size: -; V: TRBV11-2; J: TRBJ2-1; D: -; DNA: TGTGCCAGCAGCCGAAATAGCCTGGATGAGCAGTTCTTC; CDR3: CASSRNSLDEQFF
size: few; V: TRBV23-1; J: TRBJ2-7; D: TRBD2; DNA: TGCGCCAGCAGACCGTTTACGGGAGGTCCCCGCTACGAGCAGTACTTC; CDR3: CASRPFTGGPRYEQYF
size: -; V: TRBV11-2; J: TRBJ1-1; D: TRBD1; DNA: TGTGCCAGCAGCGACAGGGGGCGATGGACTGAAGCTTTCTTT; CDR3: CASSDRGRWTEAFF
size: -; V: TRBV27; J: TRBJ2-5; D: -; DNA: TGTGCCAGCAGTTTATCTGGAGGAGAGGAGACCCAGTACTTC; CDR3: CASSLSGGEETQYF
size: few; V: TRBV21-1; J: TRBJ2-7; D: -; DNA: TGTGCCAGCAGCAAGTCGCCGTTGGGGACCTACGAGCAGTACTTC; CDR3: CASSKSPLGTYEQYF
size: -; V: TRBV7-9; J: TRBJ1-6; D: -; DNA: TGTGCCAGCAGCTCTGGGACGGAGAATTCACCCCTCCACTTT; CDR3: CASSSGTENSPLHF
size: -; V: TRBV19; J: TRBJ2-3; D: TRBD2; DNA: TGTGCCAGTAGTATCTCGTCCCTTAGCGGGGTCGGACCAGATACGCAGTATTTT; CDR3: CASSISSLSGVGPDTQYF
size: -; V: TRBV6-1; J: TRBJ1-6; D: -; DNA: TGTGCCTTTGGGTTCAGTTTTAATTCACCCCTCCACTTT; CDR3: CAFGFSFNSPLHF
size: -; V: TRBV10-3; J: TRBJ2-3; D: TRBD1; DNA: TGTGCCATTATGGAACAGGGGGCGCGGGCAGATACGCAGTATTTT; CDR3: CAIMEQGARADTQYF
size: few; V: TRBV5-1; J: TRBJ1-1; D: -; DNA: TGCGCCAGCAGCCTTCTGAACACTGAAGCTTTCTTT; CDR3: CASSLLNTEAFF
size: -; V: TRBV5-4; J: TRBJ1-4; D: -; DNA: TGTGCCAGCAGCTTGAGGTCAGGGGTAACTAATGAAAAACTGTTTTTT; CDR3: CASSLRSGVTNEKLFF
size: -; V: TRBV11-3; J: TRBJ2-5; D: -; DNA: TGTGCCAGCAGCTCTGGGCTTCAAGAGACCCAGTACTTC; CDR3: CASSSGLQETQYF
size: -; V: TRBV7-9; J: TRBJ2-1; D: TRBD2; DNA: TGTGCCAGCAGCCCACCTGGGGGCGGGGGGACCAATGAGCAGTTCTTC; CDR3: CASSPPGGGGTNEQFF
size: -; V: TRBV27; J: TRBJ2-7; D: TRBD2; DNA: TGTGCCAGCAGTTTATCAGCGGGAGGGATTCTCGAGCAGTACTTC; CDR3: CASSLSAGGILEQYF
size: few; V: TRBV19; J: TRBJ1-4; D: -; DNA: TGTGCCAGTAGTCTGTCCCGGGACTTGGAAAAACTGTTTTTT; CDR3: CASSLSRDLEKLFF
size: few; V: TRBV7-9; J: TRBJ1-5; D: -; DNA: TGTGCCAGCAGCTTACGCGACCAGCCCCAGCATTTT; CDR3: CASSLRDQPQHF
size: few; V: TRBV5-4; J: TRBJ2-3; D: TRBD2; DNA: TGTGCCAGCAGCACCCGGGAGGGGAGCACAGATACGCAGTATTTT; CDR3: CASSTREGSTDTQYF
size: few; V: TRBV27; J: TRBJ2-1; D: TRBD2; DNA: TGTGCCAGCACCTCGCCGAGGCTAGCGGGAGATGAGCAGTTCTTC; CDR3: CASTSPRLAGDEQFF
size: -; V: TRBV7-9; J: TRBJ2-1; D: TRBD2; DNA: TGTGCCAGCAGCTTAGAGACGGGAGGGCCCGGGAATGAGCAGTTCTTC; CDR3: CASSLETGGPGNEQFF
size: few; V: TRBV5-1; J: TRBJ2-7; D: TRBD2; DNA: TGCGCCAGCAAGACGGGAGGGCCTCCCTACGAGCAGTACTTC; CDR3: CASKTGGPPYEQYF
size: -; V: TRBV30; J: TRBJ2-3; D: -; DNA: TGTGCCTGGAGTCCGAACTCAGATACGCAGTATTTT; CDR3: CAWSPNSDTQYF
size: -; V: TRBV29-1; J: TRBJ2-2; D: TRBD2; DNA: TGCAGCGTTGAAGAGCGGCGGGGGGCGGCCGGGGAGCTGTTTTTT; CDR3: CSVEERRGAAGELFF
size: -; V: TRBV7-2; J: TRBJ1-1; D: TRBD1; DNA: TGTGCCAGCAGCGATATACAGGGGCAAGGGTACACTGAAGCTTTCTTT; CDR3: CASSDIQGQGYTEAFF
size: few; V: TRBV5-4; J: TRBJ2-5; D: -; DNA: TGTGCCAGCAGTCGGGGTACGGAAGAGACCCAGTACTTC; CDR3: CASSRGTEETQYF
size: few; V: TRBV5-1; J: TRBJ2-3; D: -; DNA: TGCGCCAGCAGCCCTGGGTTAGATACGCAGTATTTT; CDR3: CASSPGLDTQYF
size: -; V: TRBV5-6; J: TRBJ2-6; D: -; DNA: TGTGCCAGCAGCCCGCTGTTCATCTCTGGGGCCAACGTCCTGACTTTC; CDR3: CASSPLFISGANVLTF
size: -; V: TRBV14; J: TRBJ1-1; D: -; DNA: TGTGCCAGCAGCCAATATCTGAACACTGAAGCTTTCTTT; CDR3: CASSQYLNTEAFF
size: few; V: TRBV23-1; J: TRBJ1-2; D: -; DNA: TGCGCCAGCAGTCAACAGCTCAGTTCGTGCCTTTATGGCTACACCTTC; CDR3: CASSQQLSSCLYGYTF
size: -; V: TRBV4-1; J: TRBJ1-4; D: -; DNA: TGCGCCAGCAGCCAAGATACGTCCGCCCGAGGGTGGGAAAAACTGTTTTTT; CDR3: CASSQDTSARGWEKLFF
size: -; V: TRBV7-9; J: TRBJ2-3; D: TRBD1; DNA: TGTGCCACCACCTCGGGACAGGGCCCAGATACGCAGTATTTT; CDR3: CATTSGQGPDTQYF
size: few; V: TRBV14; J: TRBJ2-3; D: TRBD1; DNA: TGTGCCAGCCGACAGGGGGGTTACTGGGCAGATACGCAGTATTTT; CDR3: CASRQGGYWADTQYF
size: -; V: TRBV6-1; J: TRBJ2-7; D: -; DNA: TGTGCCAGCAGTGAATTCTTATACGAGCAGTACTTC; CDR3: CASSEFLYEQYF
size: few; V: TRBV2; J: TRBJ2-5; D: -; DNA: TGTGCCAGCAGGGACCTCCAAGAGACCCAGTACTTC; CDR3: CASRDLQETQYF
size: once; V: TRBV25-1; J: TRBJ1-2; D: TRBD1; DNA: TGTGCCAGCAGTGGGACAGGGGTGAATGGCTACACCTTC; CDR3: CASSGTGVNGYTF
size: few; V: TRBV27; J: TRBJ1-1; D: -; DNA: TGTGCCAGCCAGACCCGCAGGGACACTGAAGCTTTCTTT; CDR3: CASQTRRDTEAFF
size: -; V: TRBV5-1; J: TRBJ2-3; D: -; DNA: TGCGCCAGCAGCGCCACCAGGACAGCTAGCACAGATACGCAGTATTTT; CDR3: CASSATRTASTDTQYF